These 24 T cell receptor beta chains came from one sample sequenced in a study of T cells in Graves' hyperthyroidism and ophthalmopathy. TCR beta CDR3 regions were amplified from RNA transcripts. First-round RT-PCR targeting the TCR CDR3 was performed with the HTBI primer set. TCRdb passed the multiplex PCR reads through MiXCR, listing each CDR3 protein once. Among approximately 620,000 distinct CDR3 sequences listed, more than 11% were seen once. The sample comprised blood. The receptor source for this set is a woman aged 25 to 45 with Graves' hyperthyroidism that later progressed to Graves' ophthalmopathy.

About this clonotype: A read error may produce the germline difference seen at one junction end. The chain has TRBV7-7 and TRBJ1-1; no definite D call. Germline-derived CDR1 and CDR2 are SSHAT and FNYEAQ (reference sequence). The CDR3 is 13 amino acids. The CDR3, as DNA: TGTGCTAGCAGCACTGACATCCTGACTGAAGCTTTCTTT. It is translated as CASSTDILTEAFF.

The chain joins TRBV6-2 or TRBV6-3 to TRBJ2-3, with 12 bases aligning to TRBD2. This CDR3 comprises 16 residues. V shed 5 bases, J shed 5 bases, and the junction held 8 bases outside the gene matches. Germline V CDR1 and CDR2: MNHEY, SVGEGT. The chain's CDR3 is CASSLGLAGYKDTQYF. The CDR3 DNA follows: TGTGCCAGCAGTCTCGGACTAGCGGGATATAAAGATACGCAGTATTTT.

This clonotype occurred many times. J is TRBJ1-2 and V is TRBV6-1; no clear D gene. Trimming shortened V by 1 base and J by 9 bases, and 9 bases separated the two germline ends. The CDR3 contains 12 residues. The V gene's germline CDR1 is MNHNS and CDR2 SASEGT. As DNA, the CDR3 is TGTGCCAGCAGTGAAGAGAGTCGGCGCTACACCTTC. Translating gives CASSEESRRYTF.

Regarding this clonotype: This sequence may be a read error, since a much larger clone differs from it by one base. The V call is TRBV12-3 or TRBV12-4, the J call TRBJ1-2; D not resolved. The CDR3 runs 12 residues. The CDR3 sequence is CASGFLGPVITF. CDR3 DNA: TGTGCCAGCGGTTTTTTAGGACCGGTTATCACCTTC.

This clonotype was observed at least ten times. The rearrangement links TRBV7-9 to TRBJ2-2; D not certain. V was shortened by 5 bases and J by 6 bases, with 10 bases between the two germline ends. The V gene's germline CDR1 is SEHNR and CDR2 FQNEAQ (reference sequence). This CDR3 is built from 13 residues. The CDR3 sequence: CASSLLTSGELFF. Written as DNA, the CDR3 is TGTGCCAGCAGCCTTCTTACGTCCGGGGAGCTGTTTTTT.

Regarding this clonotype: Possible read error: a much larger clone is one base away. The chain carries TRBV7-6 and TRBJ1-1; no reliable D call. CDR3 length equals 13 residues. Per germline, CDR1 SGHVS and CDR2 FNYEAQ. V lost 5 bases and J lost 5, with 12 bases in between. The DNA of the CDR3 is TGTGCCAGCAGCACAACAGAGCTTACTGAAGCTTTCTTT. Translating it yields CASSTTELTEAFF.

This clonotype was seen a few times. The genes are TRBV24-1 and TRBJ2-3, with 8 bases identical to TRBD1. V trimming: 9 bases; J trimming: 2 bases; junction bases outside the gene matches: 6. The V gene's germline CDR1 is KGHDR and CDR2 SFDVKD. The CDR3 spans 14 residues. CDR3 loop: CATGETGATDTQYF. CDR3 DNA: TGTGCCACCGGAGAGACAGGGGCCACAGATACGCAGTATTTT.

Many counts were recorded for this clonotype. The chain is built from TRBV9 and TRBJ2-5, with D tentatively TRBD2 (5 bases). The V end lost 0 bases, the J end lost 2 bases, and 20 bases lay between the germline ends. CDR3 length: 18 residues. From germline, CDR1 is SGDLS and CDR2 YYNGEE. The CDR3 loop is CASSVAGGIEKAQETQYF. CDR3 in DNA: TGTGCCAGCAGCGTAGCCGGAGGAATAGAGAAAGCACAAGAGACCCAGTACTTC.

This clonotype was recorded a few times. This chain links TRBV7-9 with TRBJ2-7, with D perhaps TRBD1 (5 bases). The length of the CDR3 is 14 residues. Germline V gene data show CDR1 as SEHNR and CDR2 as FQNEAQ (reference sequence). Trimming pared 3 bases from V and 6 bases from J, leaving 15 bases between. CDR3 in DNA: TGTGCCAGCAGCTTCACAGGAGTATCGCGCGAGCAGTACTTC. Its protein is CASSFTGVSREQYF.

This clonotype has at least ten counts. V is TRBV10-3 and J is TRBJ2-5; D uncertain. The V gene's germline CDR1 is ENHRY and CDR2 SYGVKD. CDR3 length: 13 residues. Trimming removed 5 bases from V and 1 base from J, with 8 bases in between. The CDR3 region is CAISPEPQETQYF. For the CDR3, the DNA is TGTGCCATCAGTCCGGAGCCCCAAGAGACCCAGTACTTC.

This clonotype was seen many times. The chain joins TRBV30 to TRBJ1-2, with a possible D match to TRBD1 (5 bases). V was cut by 2 bases and J by 4 bases, with 20 bases left in between. The CDR3 contains 16 residues. Germline CDR1 reads GTSNPN; CDR2 reads SVGIG (reference sequence). The CDR3 DNA is TGTGCCTGGAGTCCCACTACCCGATTCGACAGCTATGGCTACACCTTC. Translation gives CAWSPTTRFDSYGYTF.

A note on this clonotype: A read error is possible here, since a much larger clone lies one base away. The chain carries TRBV7-9 and TRBJ1-1; the D is unclear. Per germline, CDR1 SEHNR and CDR2 FQNEAQ (reference sequence). Trimming took 11 bases from V and 1 from J, leaving 14 bases between them. This CDR3 has 13 amino acids. The chain's CDR3 is CAGTLGGNTEAFF. The CDR3 DNA follows: TGTGCCGGCACCCTCGGAGGGAACACTGAAGCTTTCTTT.

About this clonotype itself: This may be a read error: a much more frequent sequence differs by one nucleotide. The chain employs TRBV6-2 or TRBV6-3 and TRBJ2-1; a weak D match, TRBD1 (6 bases). The CDR3 has 15 residues. Trimming took off 4 bases at V and 7 bases at J, with 17 bases between the two ends. Looked up from germline, CDR1 is MNHEY and CDR2 is SVGEGT. The CDR3: CASSCLSLQGNEQFF. The CDR3 DNA reads as TGTGCCAGCAGTTGCCTATCTCTTCAGGGGAATGAGCAGTTCTTC.

This clonotype was detected a few times. V usage is TRBV15 and J usage is TRBJ1-1, with D unclear. Trimming pared 0 bases from V and 8 bases from J, leaving 13 bases between. In germline, CDR1 is LNHNV, CDR2 YYDKDF (reference sequence). This CDR3 is 14 amino acids long. The CDR3 is CATSRDLFGAEAFF. Written as DNA, the CDR3 is TGTGCCACCAGCAGAGATCTGTTTGGCGCCGAAGCTTTCTTT.

This clonotype was recorded many times. V usage is TRBV2 and J usage is TRBJ1-6, with D perhaps TRBD1 (5 bases). The germline gives CDR1 SNHLY, CDR2 FYNNEI. V gave up 4 bases and J gave up 8 bases, with 12 bases separating them. This CDR3 is built from 14 residues. The CDR3 loop is CASSVEQGYSPLHF. In DNA, the CDR3 is TGTGCCAGCAGTGTAGAGCAGGGATATTCACCCCTCCACTTT.

This clonotype occurred a few times. V is TRBV18 and J is TRBJ2-5; TRBD1 might be the D (6 bases). V dropped 5 bases and J dropped 4 bases, with 14 bases sitting between them. The germline CDR1 and CDR2 sequences are KGHSH and LQKENI. CDR3 size: 14 residues. This chain's CDR3 is CASSSNQGIETQYF. The CDR3 coding sequence is TGTGCCAGCTCATCTAATCAGGGGATAGAGACCCAGTACTTC.

This clonotype was observed many times. CDR3 nucleotides: TGTGCCAGTACTGATTCAGGGGTTAACACTGAAGCTTTCTTT. Translating gives CASTDSGVNTEAFF. This sequence joins TRBV19 and TRBJ1-1, with a tentative D call TRBD1 (6 bases). In germline, CDR1 is LNHDA, CDR2 SQIVND (reference sequence). The CDR3 contains 14 residues. Trimming took off 7 bases at V and 2 bases at J, with 14 bases between the two ends.

The chain uses TRBV12-3 or TRBV12-4 and TRBJ2-2; 7 bases are a match to TRBD1. The CDR3 consists of 14 residues. The V segment lost 6 bases and the J segment 5 bases; nucleotides outside the gene matches: 6. The CDR3 loop is CASRKQGSTGELFF. In DNA form, the CDR3 reads TGTGCCAGCAGAAAACAGGGGAGTACCGGGGAGCTGTTTTTT.

This clonotype was counted ten times or more. The rearrangement joins TRBV24-1 to TRBJ2-2, with 7 positions matching TRBD2. Germline CDR1 and CDR2: KGHDR and SFDVKD. With 3 bases clipped from V and 7 bases from J, the junction kept 7 bases outside the gene matches. This CDR3 contains 15 residues. Here the CDR3 DNA reads TGTGCCACCAGTGATGCCGGACTAGACGGCGGGGAGCTGTTTTTT. It translates to CATSDAGLDGGELFF.

Concerning this clonotype itself: This may come from a read error, since a much larger clone is one base off. The chain joins TRBV7-9 to TRBJ1-4; 8 nucleotides match TRBD1. This CDR3 spans 15 amino acids. CDR1 and CDR2 from the germline V gene are SEHNR and FQNEAQ (reference sequence). V gave up 10 bases and J gave up 7 bases; unmatched junction bases: 14. The DNA of the CDR3 is TGTGCCAACATTCGATTGGGACAGGCCGTTGAAAAACTGTTTTTT. Its translation is CANIRLGQAVEKLFF.

This clonotype was recorded many times. The chain carries TRBV12-3 or TRBV12-4 and TRBJ1-1; D is unclear. This CDR3 is 15 amino acids long. The V end was cut by 3 bases, the J end by 0 bases, with 11 bases between. CDR3 region: CASSFYGVMNTEAFF. In DNA, the CDR3 is TGTGCCAGCAGTTTCTATGGTGTCATGAACACTGAAGCTTTCTTT.

There are many counts of this clonotype. The chain has TRBV19 and TRBJ2-7; 8 bases match TRBD2. V gave up 2 bases and J gave up 1 base; unmatched junction bases: 10. This CDR3 has 17 residues. Germline V CDR1 and CDR2: LNHDA, SQIVND (reference sequence). The CDR3 DNA reads TGTGCCAGTAGTATAAGTGTGGCTAGCGGGCTATCCTACGAGCAGTACTTC. It yields the protein CASSISVASGLSYEQYF. Supplemented by reference TRBV19 and TRBJ2-7, the full variable domain reads DGGITQSPKYLFRKEGQNVTLSCEQNLNHDAMYWYRQDPGQGLRLIYYSQIVNDFQKGDIAEGYSVSREKKESFPLTVTSAQKNPTAFYLCASSISVASGLSYEQYFGPGTRLTVT.

This clonotype was detected many times. The J gene is TRBJ1-2, the V gene TRBV20-1, with D uncertain. V lost 2 bases to trimming and J lost 2 bases, with 6 bases between them. The CDR3 loop spans 12 amino acids. Germline CDR1 and CDR2: DFQATT and SNEGSKA (reference sequence). The CDR3 reads CSARSENYGYTF. In DNA form, the CDR3 reads TGCAGTGCTAGATCAGAAAACTATGGCTACACCTTC.

This clonotype was recorded many times. The genes are TRBV19 and TRBJ2-2, with D possibly being TRBD1 (5 bases). The CDR3 totals 17 residues. Germline V lookup: CDR1 LNHDA, CDR2 SQIVND (reference sequence). V was shortened by 7 bases and J by 3 bases, with 21 bases between the two germline ends. The CDR3 protein is CASKGVWTSSDTGELFF. The DNA for the CDR3 is TGTGCCAGTAAAGGGGTCTGGACCTCCTCGGACACCGGGGAGCTGTTTTTT.